These 27 T cell receptor beta chains originate from one sample sequenced in a study of vaccination and CD4 T cells after COVID-19. The Oncomine TCR Beta short-read assay was applied to DNA of cultured CD4+ T cells. TCRdb reprocessed the PCR reads with MiXCR, giving one entry per CDR3 protein. The sample includes around 12,000 distinct CDR3 sequences, around 75% of them seen just once. Described treatment: approximately nine-day PBMC culture with coronavirus spike peptide pools or control peptides (ViraFEST assay). No antigens are known for them. The sample was CD4+ T cells from blood, cultured in vitro. The receptors stem from a human donor who had recovered from COVID-19.

V gene TRBV12-3 or TRBV12-4 combines with J gene TRBJ2-2; either TRBD1 or TRBD2 may supply D (6 bases each). Trimming shortened V by 10 bases and J by 3 bases, and 30 bases separated the two germline ends. The CDR3 covers 19 residues. In DNA form, the CDR3 reads TGTGCCACCCCCCCACCCGGGGGCAGGGGAACAGTGTACACCGGGGAGCTGTTTTTT. This translates into CATPPPGGRGTVYTGELFF.

The chain uses TRBV20-1 and TRBJ2-4; TRBD2 matches 13 bases. There are 14 residues in the CDR3. The V segment lost 5 bases and the J segment 11 bases; nucleotides outside the gene matches: 9. CDR1 DFQATT and CDR2 SNEGSKA come from the germline V gene (reference sequence). The CDR3, as DNA: TGCAGTGCTCCCGGGACTAGCGGGAACACCTTTCAGTACTTC. This translates into CSAPGTSGNTFQYF.

This chain links TRBV5-1 with TRBJ1-4; D not certain. The CDR3 length is 15 residues. CDR1 is SGHRS and CDR2 is YFSETQ in the germline V gene. V was clipped by 4 bases and J by 0 bases, with 10 bases between them. CDR3 sequence: CASSTAGPTNEKLFF. The CDR3 coding sequence is TGCGCCAGCAGCACCGCCGGGCCAACTAATGAAAAACTGTTTTTT.

The chain joins TRBV28 to TRBJ1-2; 10 bases map to TRBD1. The length of the CDR3 is 15 residues. Germline CDR1 reads MDHEN; CDR2 reads SYDVKM. V lost 4 bases to trimming and J lost 7 bases; unmatched junction nucleotides: 9. The CDR3 DNA sequence: TGTGCCAGCAGTTCAGGGACAGGGGTATTGGGTGGCTACACCTTC. This encodes CASSSGTGVLGGYTF.

The V gene is TRBV6-5, the J gene TRBJ1-5; D ambiguous. Germline CDR1 reads MNHEY; CDR2 reads SVGAGI. The V end was cut by 0 bases, the J end by 4 bases, with 16 bases between. The CDR3 sequence is 17 residues long. CDR3 amino acids: CASSYSYGSTRNQPQHF. DNA of the CDR3: TGTGCCAGCAGTTACTCGTATGGCTCGACGAGAAATCAGCCCCAGCATTTT.

V gene TRBV2 combines with J gene TRBJ1-1; maybe TRBD1 (5 bases). The germline V and J ends were trimmed by 7 bases and 1 base, with 10 bases remaining between them. CDR1 is SNHLY and CDR2 is FYNNEI in the germline V gene. The CDR3 covers 13 residues. The CDR3 sequence is CASMVGGNTEAFF. The CDR3 DNA reads TGTGCCAGCATGGTTGGGGGGAACACTGAAGCTTTCTTT.

The chain is built from TRBV6-4 and TRBJ1-5, with TRBD1 as a possible D gene (5 bases). Trimming removed 4 bases from V and 3 bases from J, with 7 bases in between. The V gene's germline CDR1 is MRHNA and CDR2 SNTAGT. The CDR3 sequence is 13 residues long. This chain's CDR3 is CASSVGTNQPQHF. In DNA form, the CDR3 reads TGTGCCAGCAGTGTTGGGACCAATCAGCCCCAGCATTTT.

The chain combines TRBV23-1 with TRBJ1-1, with 8 positions matching TRBD1. TRBV23-1 is labeled an ORF, and its function is uncertain. This CDR3 contains 19 residues. Trimming took 0 bases from V and 0 from J; bases not matched to a gene: 12. The CDR3 bases are TGCGCCAGCAGTCAATCTTTCCCAGGGGGCTTTGAGGTGAACACTGAAGCTTTCTTT. This codes for CASSQSFPGGFEVNTEAFF.

The V gene is TRBV2, the J gene TRBJ1-3; tentatively, D is TRBD1 (5 bases). With 2 bases removed from V and 0 bases from J, the gap between germline ends came to 14 bases. The CDR3 is 17 amino acids. The germline gives CDR1 SNHLY, CDR2 FYNNEI. This CDR3 reads CASSEPGGRISGNTIYF. In DNA form, the CDR3 reads TGTGCCAGCAGTGAACCCGGGGGACGGATCTCTGGAAACACCATATATTTT.

This chain links TRBV6-2 or TRBV6-3 with TRBJ1-5, with D unresolved. This CDR3 spans 13 amino acids. The V gene's germline CDR1 is MNHEY and CDR2 SVGEGT. V lost 7 bases and J lost 9, with 16 bases in between. The CDR3 region is CASKNRGEWPQHF. CDR3 in DNA: TGTGCCAGCAAAAACCGCGGGGAATGGCCCCAGCATTTT.

There are a few counts of this clonotype. The rearrangement joins TRBV6-1 to TRBJ2-4; tentative D call: TRBD2 (7 bases). Per the germline V gene, CDR1 is MNHNS and CDR2 is SASEGT. CDR3 length: 17 residues. The V end lost 6 bases, the J end lost 0 bases, and 18 bases lay between the germline ends. CDR3 protein: CASSLGGGGVAKNIQYF. CDR3 DNA: TGTGCCAGCAGCCTCGGCGGGGGCGGGGTAGCCAAAAACATTCAGTACTTC.

This sequence joins TRBV2 and TRBJ1-2; D not certain. Looked up from germline, CDR1 is SNHLY and CDR2 is FYNNEI. Trimming cost V 4 bases and J 2 bases, with 8 bases left between them. CDR3 size: 13 residues. The CDR3 reads CASSGERNYGYTF. CDR3 sequence (DNA): TGTGCCAGCAGTGGGGAGCGAAACTATGGCTACACCTTC.

The chain recombines TRBV20-1 with TRBJ2-2, with 15 bases lining up with TRBD2. Germline V gives CDR1 DFQATT, CDR2 SNEGSKA (reference sequence). There are 18 residues in the CDR3. The junction had 5 bases not matched to a gene; V was cut back by 3 bases and J by 0 bases. The CDR3 reads CSASGTSGGQANTGELFF. As DNA, the CDR3 is TGCAGTGCTAGTGGGACTAGCGGGGGGCAGGCGAACACCGGGGAGCTGTTTTTT.

The rearrangement joins TRBV20-1 to TRBJ2-1; 10 bases fit TRBD1. Germline V gives CDR1 DFQATT, CDR2 SNEGSKA (reference sequence). The CDR3 covers 15 residues. J lost 4 bases, V lost 5 bases, and 8 bases had no gene match. The CDR3 DNA is TGCAGTGCTCAAACCGGGACAGGGGAGTACAATGAGCAGTTCTTC. Protein: CSAQTGTGEYNEQFF.

The chain joins TRBV11-2 to TRBJ1-1; D is uncertain. V was clipped by 3 bases and J by 3 bases, with 8 bases between them. Germline CDR1 reads SGHAT; CDR2 reads FQNNGV. The CDR3 sequence is 13 residues long. The CDR3 sequence: CASSFNGYTEAFF. CDR3 DNA sequence: TGTGCCAGCAGCTTTAATGGGTACACTGAAGCTTTCTTT. The complete variable domain, with remaining parts taken from reference TRBV11-2 and TRBJ1-1, reads EAGVAQSPRYKIIEKRQSVAFWCNPISGHATLYWYQQILGQGPKLLIQFQNNGVVDDSQLPKDRFSAERLKGVDSTLKIQPAKLEDSAVYLCASSFNGYTEAFFGQGTRLTVV.

The V and J genes are TRBV7-9 and TRBJ1-2, with a tentative D call TRBD1 (5 bases). Germline loops: CDR1 SEHNR, CDR2 FQNEAQ (reference sequence). The V end was cut by 5 bases, the J end by 4 bases, with 11 bases between. There are 13 residues in the CDR3. CDR3 protein: CASSPGAGYGYTF. DNA for the CDR3: TGTGCCAGCAGCCCTGGGGCAGGCTATGGCTACACCTTC.

This sequence joins TRBV2 and TRBJ1-3; 10 bases map to TRBD1. Germline CDR1 reads SNHLY; CDR2 reads FYNNEI. The CDR3 is made up of 14 amino acids. J was trimmed by 7 bases and V by 8 bases; bases with no gene match: 8. The CDR3 reads CASLQGQGRNTIYF. The CDR3 DNA sequence: TGTGCCAGCCTTCAGGGACAGGGGAGGAACACCATATATTTT.

J is TRBJ2-3 and V is TRBV6-1; D unclear. In germline, CDR1 is MNHNS, CDR2 SASEGT. The CDR3 has 13 amino acids. Trimming removed 2 bases at V and 5 bases at J, with 8 bases between. CDR3 in amino acids: CASSEYKKDTQYF. CDR3 nucleotide sequence: TGTGCCAGCAGTGAATACAAAAAAGATACGCAGTATTTT.

The CDR3 DNA sequence: TGTGCCAGCAGCAGCGGGGGACGGTCCTACGAGCAGTACTTC. It translates to CASSSGGRSYEQYF. The genes are TRBV7-3 and TRBJ2-7; 8 bases line up with TRBD2. The CDR3 runs 14 residues. Germline V lookup: CDR1 SGHTA, CDR2 FQGTGA. J was trimmed by 1 base and V by 5 bases; bases with no gene match: 4.

This clonotype was seen a handful of times. This rearrangement joins TRBV28 to TRBJ2-1, with 7 positions matching TRBD2. The V and J ends lost 2 bases and 4 bases, in that order; junction bases with no gene match: 5. The CDR3 runs to 15 residues. Germline V gives CDR1 MDHEN, CDR2 SYDVKM. The CDR3 DNA sequence: TGTGCCAGCAGTTTAAGCGGGGCAGTATACAATGAGCAGTTCTTC. Encoded protein: CASSLSGAVYNEQFF.

V and J are TRBV11-2 and TRBJ2-1; 7 nucleotides align to TRBD2. V was pared by 5 bases and J by 1 base, with 11 bases of the junction left unmatched. Germline assignment: CDR1 SGHAT and CDR2 FQNNGV. The CDR3 extends over 17 amino acids. CDR3 region: CASSPSAAGLSYNEQFF. The CDR3 nucleotides read TGTGCCAGCAGCCCAAGTGCAGCGGGACTGTCCTACAATGAGCAGTTCTTC.

The rearrangement uses TRBV4-1 and TRBJ1-1; no firm D call. The CDR3 length is 16 residues. With 0 bases removed from V and 1 base from J, the gap between germline ends came to 12 bases. The germline V gene has CDR1 MGHRA and CDR2 YSYEKL. The CDR3 nucleotides are TGCGCCAGCAGCCAAGATGGGTTTACGGCGAACACTGAAGCTTTCTTT. It specifies CASSQDGFTANTEAFF.

V is TRBV19 and J is TRBJ2-2; TRBD2 might be the D (5 bases). The germline CDR1 and CDR2 sequences are LNHDA and SQIVND (reference sequence). Between the trimmed V and J ends, which lost 2 bases and 0 bases, there was a span of 13 bases. This CDR3 comprises 17 residues. This CDR3 reads CASSIWVGVTNTGELFF. DNA of the CDR3: TGTGCCAGTAGTATATGGGTCGGGGTCACGAACACCGGGGAGCTGTTTTTT.

The chain carries TRBV27 and TRBJ2-3; 9 bases are a match to TRBD1. CDR3 length: 18 amino acids. CDR1 and CDR2 from the germline V gene are MNHEY and SMNVEV (reference sequence). With 4 bases clipped from V and 8 bases from J, the junction kept 19 bases outside the gene matches. As DNA, the CDR3 is TGTGCCAGCAGTTCCCTTAGGACAGGGGTCGGCATAAGAGGTACGCAGTATTTT. Encoded protein: CASSSLRTGVGIRGTQYF.

Written as DNA, the CDR3 is TGTGCCAGCAGCTTGGGCGGGACTGGGGACCTACCCCTCCACTTT. The encoded protein is CASSLGGTGDLPLHF. This chain connects TRBV5-4 to TRBJ1-6; a possible D gene is TRBD1 (5 bases). CDR1 and CDR2 from the germline V gene are SGHNT and YYREEE (reference sequence). This CDR3 spans 15 amino acids. Between the trimmed V and J ends, which lost 0 bases and 12 bases, there was a span of 16 bases.

The chain joins TRBV7-2 to TRBJ2-5; the D is unclear. This CDR3 has 11 residues. V lost 5 bases and J 2 bases, leaving 3 bases between the germline ends. From germline, CDR1 is SGHTA and CDR2 FQGNSA. The CDR3 DNA follows: TGTGCCAGCAGCGCACAAGAGACCCAGTACTTC. Translated: CASSAQETQYF.

The chain has TRBV5-1 and TRBJ2-1; D is possibly TRBD2 (6 bases). V lost 4 bases, J lost 1 base, and 18 bases lay in between. Germline V gene data show CDR1 as SGHRS and CDR2 as YFSETQ. The CDR3 is made up of 17 amino acids. Written as DNA, the CDR3 is TGCGCCAGCAGCAAGGGACTTTCCTCTTCGTCCTACAATGAGCAGTTCTTC. It codes for CASSKGLSSSSYNEQFF.